The next 10 T cell receptor beta chains were all read from a single sample in a study of blood T cells in healthy people across ages. Together with a sample-barcoded 5' primer, a J-beta primer mix was included in a second PCR lasting roughly 6 to 12 cycles. TCRdb ran MiXCR on the 5' RACE reads and lists one entry per CDR3 protein. This table holds approximately 790,000 distinct CDR3 sequences, about 59% found once. The sequencing input was blood. The source is a man in his thirties or forties in good health.

This sequence joins TRBV9 and TRBJ2-3; no definite D call. Germline V lookup: CDR1 SGDLS, CDR2 YYNGEE. The CDR3 spans 14 residues. Trimming pared 5 bases from V and 2 bases from J, leaving 12 bases between. The chain's CDR3 is CASSRRGDTDTQYF. The CDR3 bases are TGTGCCAGCAGTAGGCGTGGGGACACAGATACGCAGTATTTT. Using reference TRBV9 and TRBJ2-3 for the parts outside the CDR3, the full variable domain is DSGVTQTPKHLITATGQRVTLRCSPRSGDLSVYWYQQSLDQGLQFLIQYYNGEERAKGNILERFSAQQFPDLHSELNLSSLELGDSALYFCASSRRGDTDTQYFGPGTRLTVL.

This rearrangement joins TRBV6-5 to TRBJ1-1; TRBD1 might be the D (6 bases). Looked up from germline, CDR1 is MNHEY and CDR2 is SVGAGI. The CDR3 has 13 amino acids. V shed 7 bases and J shed 6 bases, with 15 bases lying between them. The CDR3 region is CASKITGLAEAFF. The CDR3 DNA reads as TGTGCCAGCAAGATTACAGGGTTAGCTGAAGCTTTCTTT.

This clonotype came up many times. The J gene is TRBJ1-5, the V gene TRBV10-3; the D is unclear. With 4 bases removed from V and 5 bases from J, the gap between germline ends came to 9 bases. Germline values: CDR1 ENHRY, CDR2 SYGVKD. The CDR3 is 13 amino acids. The CDR3 region has the DNA TGTGCCATCAGTGCTGGAACCGATCAGCCCCAGCATTTT. Translating gives CAISAGTDQPQHF.

This rearrangement joins TRBV9 to TRBJ2-3, with TRBD1 identical over 7 bases. The germline CDR1 and CDR2 sequences are SGDLS and YYNGEE. V shed 1 base and J 0 bases; nucleotides not matched to a gene: 2. This CDR3 is built from 15 residues. The CDR3 reads CASSVFRGSTDTQYF. CDR3 nucleotides: TGTGCCAGCAGCGTATTCAGGGGGAGCACAGATACGCAGTATTTT.

This clonotype appeared a few times. The rearrangement uses TRBV10-3 and TRBJ1-4; D unresolved. V lost 0 bases, J lost 4 bases, and 12 bases lay in between. The V gene's germline CDR1 is ENHRY and CDR2 SYGVKD. This CDR3 spans 16 amino acids. CDR3 protein: CAISESNYLNNEKLFF. CDR3 in DNA: TGTGCCATCAGTGAGTCGAATTATCTGAATAATGAAAAACTGTTTTTT.

V is TRBV2 and J is TRBJ2-2; TRBD1 agrees at 8 bases. The CDR3 sequence is 14 residues long. Trimming at V came to 9 bases and at J to 5 bases, leaving 8 bases not matched to a gene. Germline loops: CDR1 SNHLY, CDR2 FYNNEI. The CDR3 bases are TGTGCCAGGAAGACAGGGGAAGTGACCGGGGAGCTGTTTTTT. It is translated as CARKTGEVTGELFF.

In this sample, this clonotype turned up a few times. The chain's CDR3 is CASSFSEQFF. The DNA for the CDR3 is TGTGCCAGCAGCTTCTCGGAGCAGTTCTTC. The chain uses TRBV7-9 and TRBJ2-1; D not resolved. This CDR3 is 10 amino acids long. V lost 3 bases and J lost 10, with 4 bases in between. CDR1 SEHNR and CDR2 FQNEAQ come from the germline V gene (reference sequence).

V is TRBV11-1 and J is TRBJ2-2, with D possibly TRBD2 on 6 matching bases. Trimming took 5 bases from V and 4 from J, leaving 8 bases between them. Germline CDR1 is SGHAT and CDR2 is FQDESV (reference sequence). CDR3 size: 13 residues. CDR3: CASSRGVTGELFF. DNA for the CDR3: TGTGCCAGCAGCCGCGGGGTCACCGGGGAGCTGTTTTTT.

This sequence joins TRBV2 and TRBJ1-2; perhaps TRBD1 as D (5 bases). Looked up from germline, CDR1 is SNHLY and CDR2 is FYNNEI. This CDR3 comprises 15 residues. The V end was cut by 3 bases, the J end by 4 bases, with 15 bases between. The CDR3: CASSDPQGRSYGYTF. Written as DNA, the CDR3 is TGTGCCAGCAGTGATCCGCAGGGTAGGAGCTATGGCTACACCTTC.

This clonotype was detected a few times. The rearrangement uses TRBV7-2 and TRBJ1-5; TRBD1 matches at 11 bases. CDR1 SGHTA and CDR2 FQGNSA come from the germline V gene. The CDR3 has 15 residues. After removal of 2 bases from V and 6 bases from J, the junction contained 3 bases not matched to a gene. The CDR3 region has the DNA TGTGCCAGCAGCTTAAGGACAGGGGGCGTTCAGCCCCAGCATTTT. Amino acids: CASSLRTGGVQPQHF. Full variable domain (remainder filled in from reference TRBV7-2 and TRBJ1-5): GAGVSQSPSNKVTEKGKDVELRCDPISGHTALYWYRQSLGQGLEFLIYFQGNSAPDKSGLPSDRFSAERTGGSVSTLTIQRTQQEDSAVYLCASSLRTGGVQPQHFGDGTRLSIL.